This T cell receptor (beta chain) emerged from a study of T-cell reconstitution after alpha-beta-depleted transplantation in children. Study findings and constraints: A year post-transplant, T-cell counts and diversity derived mostly from newly produced T cells. Some patients showed high day-60 TCRbeta diversity, which derived from surviving recipient T cells and thymic progenitors.

The J segment lost 4 bases and the V segment lost 5 bases, leaving 6 bases of the junction unmatched. From germline, CDR1 is SQVTM and CDR2 ANQGSEA. This CDR3 has 13 amino acids. As to this clonotype: Its antigen is unknown.

Using unique molecular identifiers, the investigators prepared the TCRbeta library. MiXCR, applied by TCRdb to the PCR reads, yields one record per CDR3 protein. The repertoire holds just over 950,000 distinct CDR3 sequences, with about 30% as singletons. This receptor was taken from a boy in the first two years of life who had a stem cell transplant for SCID, so the T cells may come from the graft donor. The sequencing here drew on PBMCs, mostly from graft donor cells, taken 360 days after TCRalphabeta/CD19-depleted stem cell transplant. The chain uses TRBV29-1 and TRBJ2-5; TRBD2 matches 8 bases. The CDR3 DNA sequence: TGCAGCGTTTACGGGGGGGCAGGAGAGACCCAGTACTTC. It specifies CSVYGGAGETQYF.